The 27 T cell receptor beta chains given below trace back to one sample, sequenced in a study of tissue T cells after allogeneic stem cell transplantation. Sample time point: mouse harvest day 7 after allogeneic transplant. Tail vein injection delivered 10^7 T-cell-depleted bone marrow cells and 10^6 splenic CD5+ T cells. Assay used: immunoSEQ multiplex PCR; TCRdb lists only in-frame clones, some missing. The table shows thousands of clones, with under 60% occurring only once. The material sequenced was gut tissue. The receptor source for this set is a female BALB/c mouse given C57BL/6 T cells with graft-versus-host disease after an allogeneic hematopoietic cell transplant.

Notes on this clone: Germline and genes: mouse. With the read ending 1 residue before the CDR3 end, the germline J gene is used to fill in that end. This chain connects TRBV13-2 to TRBJ1-5; no clear D gene. The CDR3 spans 12 residues. Germline assignment: CDR1 NNHNN and CDR2 SYGAGS (reference sequence). V lost 3 bases, J lost 1 base, and 2 bases lay in between. The part of the CDR3 DNA that was read is TGTGCCAGCGGTGCCAACAACCAGGCTCCGCTT. Its protein is CASGANNQAPL. The entire CDR3 reads CASGANNQAPLF.

On this clone itself: Genes here carry mouse names. Partial CDR3 DNA: TGTGCCAGCAGTTTTACAATTTCCAACGAAAGATTATTT. Protein: CASSFTISNERLF. The CDR3 as a whole reads CASSFTISNERLFF. The chain joins TRBV15 to TRBJ1-4, with D unclear. The DNA ends 1 residue before the CDR3 does, and the rest of the CDR3 is filled in from the germline J gene. This CDR3 is 14 amino acids long. From germline, CDR1 is SGHND and CDR2 FRSKSL. V was shortened by 3 bases and J by 0 bases, with 5 bases between the two germline ends. Based on the CDR3 plus reference TRBV15 and TRBJ1-4, the full variable domain is DAGVTQTPRHEVAEKGQTIILKCEPVSGHNDLFWYRQTKIQGLELLSYFRSKSLMEDGGAFKDRFKAEMLNSSFSTLKIQPTEPKDSAVYLCASSFTISNERLFFGHGTKLSVL.

Details on this clone: The genes and germline here are from mouse. Sequencing ends 1 residue short of the CDR3 end; the germline J gene provides the rest. The V call is TRBV13-2, the J call TRBJ2-5; the match to TRBD2 covers 11 bases. Germline V gives CDR1 NNHNN, CDR2 SYGAGS (reference sequence). The CDR3 runs to 14 residues. Germline trimming cut 4 bases from V and 4 bases from J; bases unmatched to any gene: 2. CDR3 DNA (partial): TGTGCCAGCGGTCCGGGACTGGGGGAAGACACCCAGTAC. Its protein product is CASGPGLGEDTQY. The entire CDR3 protein is CASGPGLGEDTQYF.

To note about this clone: Gene names are mouse gene names. The CDR3 goes on 1 residue after the read ends, and that part is filled in from the germline J gene. This sequence joins TRBV1 and TRBJ2-2, with 12 bases matching TRBD2. V lost 3 bases and J lost 4; bases outside the gene matches: 12. This CDR3 is 19 amino acids long. Germline CDR1 is NSQYPW and CDR2 is LRSPGD (reference sequence). The CDR3 loop reads CTCSAWRLGGPVSTGQLYF. Incomplete CDR3 DNA: TGCACCTGCAGTGCTTGGAGACTGGGGGGGCCCGTCTCCACCGGGCAGCTCTAC.

Regarding this clone: Germline and genes here are mouse. The sequenced fragment ends 1 residue before the CDR3 boundary, so the rest is inferred from the germline J gene. The rearrangement joins TRBV26 to TRBJ2-3; 7 bases are shared with TRBD1. Germline V gene lookup returns CDR1 KGHPV and CDR2 FQNQEV (reference sequence). CDR3 size: 13 residues. Trimming at V came to 4 bases and at J to 4 bases, leaving 2 bases not matched to a gene. The CDR3 DNA, read in part, is TGTGCCAGCAGTCGACAGGGACCAGAAACGCTGTAT. It codes for CASSRQGPETLY. The full CDR3 protein reads CASSRQGPETLYF.

Of note for this clone: Gene and germline names: mouse. With the read ending 1 residue before the CDR3 end, the germline J gene is used to fill in that end. The chain carries TRBV26 and TRBJ1-1; D not certain. CDR1 is KGHPV and CDR2 is FQNQEV in the germline V gene (reference sequence). The ends were cut back, 4 bases at V and 0 bases at J, with 6 bases in the middle. The length of the CDR3 is 13 residues. CDR3 DNA, as far as it was read: TGTGCCAGCAGTCACGGGTCAAACACAGAAGTCTTC. It yields the protein CASSHGSNTEVF. In full, the CDR3 is CASSHGSNTEVFF.

On this clone itself: Genes and germline come from the mouse. The CDR3 end falls 1 residue outside the read, so it is completed with the germline J gene. The chain joins TRBV26 to TRBJ2-7, with D possibly matching TRBD1 (5 bases). With 4 bases removed from V and 1 base from J, the gap between germline ends came to 11 bases. The CDR3 is made up of 14 amino acids. CDR1 and CDR2 (germline): KGHPV, FQNQEV (reference sequence). The CDR3 here is CASSQPGRSYEQYF. CDR3 bases read: TGTGCCAGCAGTCAGCCAGGGAGGTCCTATGAACAGTAC.

On this clone: Germline and genes here are mouse. The missing CDR3 end, 1 residue past where the read stops, is filled in from the germline J gene. The chain employs TRBV31 and TRBJ2-5; 8 nucleotides match TRBD2. Germline lookup yields CDR1 GKSSPN and CDR2 SITVG. The CDR3 has 14 amino acids. The J segment lost 2 bases and the V segment lost 0 bases, leaving 1 base of the junction unmatched. The covered CDR3 bases are TGTGCCTGGAGTCTGGGGGGGCGCCAAGACACCCAGTAC. Translation: CAWSLGGRQDTQY. The CDR3 in its entirety is CAWSLGGRQDTQYF.

For this clone: Each gene name is a mouse one. The CDR3 end lies 1 residue beyond the end of the read and is filled in from the germline J gene. This chain uses TRBV26 with TRBJ2-4, with TRBD1 identical over 8 bases. V lost 3 bases to trimming and J lost 3 bases; unmatched junction nucleotides: 2. Germline assignment: CDR1 KGHPV and CDR2 FQNQEV (reference sequence). The CDR3 covers 14 residues. CDR3 bases read: TGTGCCAGCAGTCTCGGACAGGGCCAAAACACCTTGTAC. Its translation: CASSLGQGQNTLY. Given in full, the CDR3 is CASSLGQGQNTLYF.

Worth noting for this clone: The gene names here belong to mouse. The CDR3 here is CASSLEGRGAGNTLYF. CDR3 DNA (partial): TGTGCCAGCAGCTTAGAAGGACGGGGGGCTGGAAATACGCTCTAT. This chain uses TRBV3 with TRBJ1-3; a weak D match, TRBD1 (5 bases). The CDR3 end is not reached by the read, which stops 1 residue before it; the germline J gene fills it in. CDR3 length: 16 residues. V dropped 1 base and J dropped 2 bases, with 12 bases sitting between them. The germline V gene encodes CDR1 SNHLY and CDR2 FYNGKV (reference sequence).

On this clone: Germline and genes: mouse. The CDR3 goes on 1 residue after the read ends, and that part is filled in from the germline J gene. The chain combines TRBV19 with TRBJ1-1; D possibly corresponds to TRBD1 (6 bases). The V and J ends lost 4 bases and 1 base respectively, with 8 bases between them. The CDR3 has 13 residues. Germline values: CDR1 FNHDT, CDR2 SITEND (reference sequence). CDR3 bases read: TGTGCCAGCAGTGGACAGAAAAACACAGAAGTCTTC. Translating gives CASSGQKNTEVF. The CDR3, in full, reads CASSGQKNTEVFF.

Worth noting for this clone: Genes and germline are mouse. The sequenced fragment ends 1 residue before the CDR3 boundary, so the rest is inferred from the germline J gene. The chain has TRBV5 and TRBJ2-3, with 11 bases identical to TRBD2. The length of the CDR3 is 17 residues. The V gene end was trimmed by 4 bases and the J gene end by 0 bases; junction bases not matched to a gene: 6. The germline CDR1 and CDR2 sequences are LGHNA and YNLKQL (reference sequence). CDR3 sequence: CASSPRDWGSSAETLYF. The DNA read from the CDR3 is TGTGCCAGCAGCCCTCGGGACTGGGGGTCTAGTGCAGAAACGCTGTAT.

With respect to this clone: Mouse names are used for the genes. The read terminates 1 residue before the CDR3 end, so the remaining end is supplied by the germline J gene. This rearrangement joins TRBV3 to TRBJ1-6, with D possibly TRBD1 on 6 matching bases. TRBJ1-6 is identified as an open reading frame with a role that is uncertain. This CDR3 is 15 amino acids long. Per germline, CDR1 SNHLY and CDR2 FYNGKV (reference sequence). With 1 base removed from V and 7 bases from J, the gap between germline ends came to 11 bases. The part of the CDR3 DNA that was read is TGTGCCAGCAGCTTAGGGCCGGGACAAAATTCGCCCCTCTAC. It is translated as CASSLGPGQNSPLY. Given in full, the CDR3 is CASSLGPGQNSPLYF.

As concerns this clone: Gene names and germline refer to mouse. The CDR3 end lies 1 residue beyond the end of the read and is filled in from the germline J gene. The chain employs TRBV15 and TRBJ2-4; 9 bases map to TRBD2. Germline CDR1 is SGHND and CDR2 is FRSKSL. V gave up 3 bases and J gave up 6 bases; unmatched junction bases: 1. The CDR3 has 13 amino acids. CDR3 residues: CASSLLGGNTLYF. The covered CDR3 bases are TGTGCCAGCAGTTTGCTGGGGGGGAACACCTTGTAC.

Worth noting for this clone: Genes and germline come from the mouse. Read data end 1 residue before the CDR3 end; the end is taken from the germline J gene. This chain uses TRBV26 with TRBJ1-1; TRBD1 is a possible D gene (6 bases). Germline CDR1 is KGHPV and CDR2 is FQNQEV (reference sequence). Deletions cut 2 bases from V and 1 base from J, with 8 bases between. The CDR3 spans 14 residues. The CDR3 is CASSLTGRNTEVFF. The sequenced part of the CDR3 DNA is TGTGCCAGCAGTCTGACAGGGCGAAACACAGAAGTCTTC.

There are a few counts of this clone. Gene names refer to mouse genes. The sequenced part of the CDR3 DNA is TGCTCCAGCAGTCAACAGGGTGGTGAACAGTAC. Residues: CSSSQQGGEQY. The whole CDR3 protein is CSSSQQGGEQYF. The chain joins TRBV23 to TRBJ2-7; TRBD1, the D gene given by the table, was not confirmed from the DNA. Read data end 1 residue before the CDR3 end; the end is taken from the germline J gene. From germline, CDR1 is KGHTA and CDR2 FQNQQP. CDR3 length equals 12 residues.

Concerning this clone: Mouse names are used for the genes. The read halts 1 residue ahead of the CDR3 end, with the missing end drawn from the germline J gene. The chain couples TRBV23 to TRBJ2-4. The CDR3 extends over 14 amino acids. Germline loops: CDR1 KGHTA, CDR2 FQNQQP. This CDR3 is CSSSQSGGQNTLYF. The CDR3 DNA, read in part, is TGCTCCAGCAGTCAATCCGGGGGCCAAAACACCTTGTAC.

Concerning this clone itself: The germline and genes are mouse ones. The read is 1 residue too short to cover the CDR3 end, so that end is filled in from the germline J gene. V usage is TRBV16 and J usage is TRBJ2-5; 9 bases align to TRBD1. Germline V gene sequence: CDR1 SGHSA, CDR2 FRNQAP. V lost 6 bases, J lost 4 bases, and 2 bases stayed unmatched. The CDR3 loop spans 13 amino acids. Here the CDR3 reads CASSRDREDTQYF. CDR3 DNA (partial): TGTGCAAGCAGTCGGGACAGGGAAGACACCCAGTAC.

As regards this clone: The germline and genes are mouse ones. From the germline J gene comes the end of the CDR3, since the read stops 1 residue before it. The gene calls are TRBV2 and TRBJ1-1; possible D gene TRBD1, 6 bases. Trimming removed 1 base from V and 4 bases from J, with 7 bases in between. From germline, CDR1 is LGHNA and CDR2 YSYQKL. This CDR3 is 13 amino acids long. Incomplete CDR3 DNA: TGTGCCAGCAGCCAAGGCAGGGGCACAGAAGTCTTC. Protein sequence: CASSQGRGTEVF. The full CDR3 is CASSQGRGTEVFF.

This clone was observed a handful of times. Gene names follow the mouse nomenclature. The DNA read from the CDR3 is TGTGCCAGCAGTCTGCCAGGGGGCTCCTATGAACAGTAC. This encodes CASSLPGGSYEQY. The entire CDR3 protein reads CASSLPGGSYEQYF. The chain uses TRBV26 and TRBJ2-7, with 7 nucleotides matching TRBD1. With the read ending 1 residue before the CDR3 end, the germline J gene is used to fill in that end. The V segment lost 2 bases and the J segment 0 bases; nucleotides outside the gene matches: 1. The CDR3 runs to 14 residues. The germline V gene encodes CDR1 KGHPV and CDR2 FQNQEV (reference sequence).

This clone has more than one count but fewer than ten. Each gene name is a mouse one. The sequence runs out 1 residue before the end of the CDR3; the remainder is reconstructed from the germline J gene. The J gene is TRBJ2-1, the V gene TRBV19; 9 nucleotides match TRBD2. Germline-derived CDR1 and CDR2 are FNHDT and SITEND (reference sequence). This CDR3 has 16 amino acids. V trimming: 3 bases; J trimming: 0 bases; junction bases outside the gene matches: 4. This CDR3 reads CASSTRLGANYAEQFF. The DNA read from the CDR3 is TGTGCCAGCAGTACCCGACTGGGGGCTAACTATGCTGAGCAGTTC.

This clone was found a few times. Gene names are the mouse ones. The CDR3 goes on 1 residue after the read ends, and that part is filled in from the germline J gene. The chain recombines TRBV20 with TRBJ1-3; 7 bases are a match to TRBD1. After removal of 3 bases from V and 0 bases from J, the junction contained 2 bases not matched to a gene. The CDR3 is made up of 14 amino acids. Germline V gene sequence: CDR1 GFQATS, CDR2 STVNSAI. The CDR3 here is CGARQGNSGNTLYF. The covered CDR3 bases are TGTGGTGCTAGACAGGGGAATTCTGGAAATACGCTCTAT.

Regarding this clone: Gene and germline names: mouse. The DNA ends 1 residue before the CDR3 does, and the rest of the CDR3 is filled in from the germline J gene. The chain has TRBV23 and TRBJ2-4. The CDR3 has 14 amino acids. Germline V gene lookup returns CDR1 KGHTA and CDR2 FQNQQP. Partial CDR3 DNA: TGCTCCAGCAGTGCCCCGGGACCCCTAAACACCTTGTAC. Translation gives CSSSAPGPLNTLY. The whole CDR3 is CSSSAPGPLNTLYF.

Notes on this clone: Mouse gene names and germline throughout. The read is 1 residue too short to cover the CDR3 end, so that end is filled in from the germline J gene. J is TRBJ2-2 and V is TRBV13-2, with TRBD1 matching 7 bases. Germline CDR1 and CDR2: NNHNN and SYGAGS (reference sequence). V lost 5 bases and J lost 6; bases outside the gene matches: 1. This CDR3 comprises 12 residues. CDR3 in amino acids: CASGTGPGQLYF. Partial CDR3 DNA: TGTGCCAGCGGGACAGGGCCCGGGCAGCTCTAC.

Notes on this clone: The gene symbols are mouse symbols. The missing CDR3 end, 1 residue past where the read stops, is filled in from the germline J gene. The genes are TRBV20 and TRBJ2-7, with D hard to call. Per the germline V gene, CDR1 is GFQATS and CDR2 is STVNSAI. The CDR3 sequence is 14 residues long. Between the trimmed V and J ends, which lost 0 bases and 0 bases, there was a span of 9 bases. CDR3 in amino acids: CGARDRVSSYEQYF. CDR3 DNA, as far as it was read: TGTGGTGCTAGGGATCGGGTTAGCTCCTATGAACAGTAC.

About this clone itself: Any gene name here is a mouse gene name. The missing CDR3 end, 1 residue past where the read stops, is filled in from the germline J gene. The chain has TRBV5 and TRBJ2-5, with 8 bases matching TRBD2. This CDR3 has 14 amino acids. Per the germline V gene, CDR1 is LGHNA and CDR2 is YNLKQL (reference sequence). Losses at the gene ends were 4 bases for V and 3 bases for J; bases not matched to a gene: 3. The part of the CDR3 DNA that was read is TGTGCCAGCAGCCCCTACTGGGGGCAAGACACCCAGTAC. Its protein is CASSPYWGQDTQY. The entire CDR3 protein is CASSPYWGQDTQYF.

Note on this clone: All gene names here are mouse names. The read ends 1 residue shy of where the CDR3 ends; the end is completed using the germline J gene. The rearrangement links TRBV20 to TRBJ2-5, with D possibly being TRBD1 (7 bases). The germline gives CDR1 GFQATS, CDR2 STVNSAI. Trimming left V 3 bases short and J 3 bases short, with 16 bases between. The CDR3 extends over 15 amino acids. CDR3 residues: CGARGRGRVQDTQYF. The CDR3 DNA, read in part, is TGTGGTGCTAGAGGGAGGGGGCGCGTGCAAGACACCCAGTAC.